One sample yielded the 20 T cell receptor beta chains listed below, sequenced in a study of spatial heterogeneity in lung cancer. General study results and limits: Higher tumor mutation counts went along with higher counts of expanded intratumoral alpha and beta TCRs.

Using its own MiXCR run on the 5' RACE reads, TCRdb lists one record per CDR3 protein. Seen here are approximately 15,000 distinct CDR3 sequences, 6.2% observed once, and the top ten hold approximately 6.8%. These TCRs are of unknown antigen specificity. The sample's time point: sample taken at primary tumor resection. The input for sequencing was lung tumor tissue, taken at surgery. These receptors originate from a male donor with early-stage non-small cell lung cancer.

Remarks on this clonotype: This beta chain is an unintended read in a library built for alpha chains; its size means little. J is TRBJ2-7 and V is TRBV2; tentative D call: TRBD2 (5 bases). The V end was cut by 0 bases, the J end by 5 bases, with 11 bases between. Germline V lookup: CDR1 SNHLY, CDR2 FYNNEI. CDR3 size: 14 residues. CDR3 nucleotides: TGTGCCAGCAGTGAAGCGCTTCCGGGGAACGAGCAGTACTTC. Translated, it gives CASSEALPGNEQYF. Full variable domain (missing parts from reference TRBV2 and TRBJ2-7): EPEVTQTPSHQVTQMGQEVILRCVPISNHLYFYWYRQILGQKVEFLVSFYNNEISEKSEIFDDQFSVERPDGSNFTLKIRSTKLEDSAMYFCASSEALPGNEQYFGPGTRLTVT.

The sample holds many counts of this clonotype. A library made for alpha chains picked up this beta chain off target, so its size means little. V usage is TRBV7-2 and J usage is TRBJ2-3; the D is unclear. V was shortened by 5 bases and J by 4 bases, with 7 bases between the two germline ends. The CDR3 sequence is 12 residues long. Per the germline V gene, CDR1 is SGHTA and CDR2 is FQGNSA. In DNA form, the CDR3 reads TGTGCCAGCAGCCAGTATTCAGATACGCAGTATTTT. Translation gives CASSQYSDTQYF.

As concerns this clonotype: Because the library targeted alpha chains, this beta chain is an off-target read whose size means little. The V and J genes are TRBV10-3 and TRBJ1-1; D is unclear. Trimming took off 3 bases at V and 0 bases at J, with 8 bases between the two ends. CDR1 and CDR2 from the germline V gene are ENHRY and SYGVKD. This CDR3 is 14 amino acids long. CDR3 loop: CAISDGVVNTEAFF. The DNA for the CDR3 is TGTGCCATCAGTGACGGAGTAGTGAACACTGAAGCTTTCTTT.

Only one count was recorded for this clonotype. This beta chain came through as a stray read in a library set up for alpha chains, and its size says little. The rearrangement joins TRBV12-3 or TRBV12-4 to TRBJ2-5, with D perhaps matching TRBD2 (6 bases). V lost 8 bases, J lost 2 bases, and 12 bases lay in between. This CDR3 spans 13 amino acids. The DNA for the CDR3 is TGTGCCAGCGGAACCGGGGGACAAGAGACCCAGTACTTC. Translation gives CASGTGGQETQYF.

As concerns this clonotype: This beta chain is a stray read from a library made for alpha chains; its abundance is not meaningful. The chain recombines TRBV6-1 with TRBJ2-3, with D possibly TRBD2 on 6 matching bases. CDR1 and CDR2 (germline): MNHNS, SASEGT. The CDR3 length is 12 residues. Trimming left V 11 bases short and J 4 bases short, with 13 bases between. CDR3 loop: CACQRDSDTQYF. The DNA for the CDR3 is TGTGCCTGCCAGAGGGACTCAGATACGCAGTATTTT.

This clonotype has a count of ten or more. The size of this beta chain means little, since it is a stray read in a library made for alpha chains. This chain connects TRBV20-1 to TRBJ1-6; no clear D gene. The CDR3 runs to 13 residues. V was cut by 3 bases and J by 7 bases, with 10 bases left in between. Germline assignment: CDR1 DFQATT and CDR2 SNEGSKA (reference sequence). The CDR3 DNA reads as TGCAGTGCTAGCGTGCGGAGCAATTCACCCCTCCACTTT. This codes for CSASVRSNSPLHF.

A few counts support this clonotype. The size of this beta chain means little, since it is a stray read in a library made for alpha chains. V usage is TRBV13 and J usage is TRBJ2-7, with 7 bases lining up with TRBD1. This CDR3 has 14 amino acids. Per germline, CDR1 PRHDT and CDR2 FYEKMQ (reference sequence). V was clipped by 8 bases and J by 1 base; unmatched bases: 8. The CDR3 nucleotides read TGTGCCAGCGGCCAGGGACAGACTTCCTACGAGCAGTACTTC. Translated, it gives CASGQGQTSYEQYF. The full variable domain, in which reference TRBV13 and TRBJ2-7 provide the parts outside the CDR3, is AAGVIQSPRHLIKEKRETATLKCYPIPRHDTVYWYQQGPGQDPQFLISFYEKMQSDKGSIPDRFSAQQFSDYHSELNMSSLELGDSALYFCASGQGQTSYEQYFGPGTRLTVT.

As to this clonotype: A single base separates this from a much larger clone, so it may be a read error. This beta chain lies outside the target of a library built for alpha chains; its clone size means little. The chain combines TRBV20-1 with TRBJ1-5; D is perhaps TRBD1 (6 bases). Germline CDR1 and CDR2: DFQATT and SNEGSKA (reference sequence). The CDR3 is made up of 15 amino acids. This CDR3 is CSAREGDRNNQPQQF. The CDR3, as DNA: TGCAGTGCTAGAGAGGGAGACAGGAATAATCAGCCCCAGCAGTTT.

This clonotype has only a few counts. This beta chain turned up in a library designed for alpha chains; as an off-target read, its abundance says little. This rearrangement joins TRBV7-2 to TRBJ2-7; no definite D call. V was trimmed by 5 bases and J by 6 bases, leaving 17 bases between them. The CDR3 totals 14 residues. Germline values: CDR1 SGHTA, CDR2 FQGNSA. This CDR3 reads CASSPGPTSGEQYF. In DNA, the CDR3 is TGTGCCAGCAGCCCCGGGCCGACGTCTGGCGAGCAGTACTTC.

This clonotype was counted many times. The library was prepared for alpha chains; this beta chain is a stray read, so its frequency means little. CDR3 nucleotides: TGCGCCAGCAGCACTAGCGGGGGCACAGATACGCAGTATTTT. Translation gives CASSTSGGTDTQYF. This sequence joins TRBV5-1 and TRBJ2-3; 10 bases are shared with TRBD2. J lost 1 base, V lost 4 bases, and 0 bases had no gene match. This CDR3 is built from 14 residues. CDR1 SGHRS and CDR2 YFSETQ come from the germline V gene. The full variable domain, with the rest looked up from reference TRBV5-1 and TRBJ2-3, is KAGVTQTPRYLIKTRGQQVTLSCSPISGHRSVSWYQQTPGQGLQFLFEYFSETQRNKGNFPGRFSGRQFSNSRSEMNVSTLELGDSALYLCASSTSGGTDTQYFGPGTRLTVL.

This clonotype appeared many times. This beta chain represents an off-target read in a library built for alpha chains; its size is of limited meaning. This sequence joins TRBV7-2 and TRBJ2-3; 15 bases map to TRBD2. The trim removed 1 base at V and 2 bases at J, leaving 10 bases unmatched. Germline CDR1 SGHTA, CDR2 FQGNSA. The CDR3 has 20 amino acids. The CDR3 reads CASSLEGLAGGLISTDTQYF. CDR3 nucleotides: TGTGCCAGCAGCTTAGAGGGACTAGCGGGGGGACTAATTTCCACAGATACGCAGTATTTT.

This clonotype was seen a handful of times. This beta chain is off target for a library built for alpha chains, so its abundance means little. The chain is built from TRBV3-2 and TRBJ1-1; the DNA was not compared with TRBD1, the D call given in the table. TRBV3-2 represents a pseudogene. This CDR3 comprises 13 residues. CDR3 in DNA: TGTGCCAGCAGCCAAGAGCGGTCCCTTGAAGCTTTCTTT. This codes for CASSQERSLEAFF.

This clonotype was seen many times. This beta chain was picked up by a library intended for alpha chains and is off target, so its count carries little meaning. The rearrangement links TRBV3-1 to TRBJ2-3, with TRBD1 matching 7 bases. The germline V gene has CDR1 LGHDT and CDR2 YNNKEL (reference sequence). This CDR3 is built from 15 residues. J lost 6 bases, V lost 4 bases, and 10 bases had no gene match. The CDR3 here is CASSPTTGSLDTQYF. The CDR3 DNA sequence: TGTGCCAGCAGCCCAACGACAGGGAGTCTTGATACGCAGTATTTT.

This clonotype was seen at least ten times. This beta chain is an off-target read within a library intended for alpha chains, so its frequency means little. The chain recombines TRBV7-2 with TRBJ2-3; 8 positions agree with TRBD1. J lost 6 bases, V lost 1 base, and 9 bases had no gene match. The germline gives CDR1 SGHTA, CDR2 FQGNSA. CDR3 length equals 16 residues. The CDR3 DNA reads as TGTGCCAGCAGCTTAGGCAGGGGGCGAGAGAGGGATACGCAGTATTTT. The encoded protein is CASSLGRGRERDTQYF.

In its sample, this clonotype was seen a few times. Found in a library prepared for alpha chains, this beta chain is an off-target read, and its abundance has little meaning. The rearrangement links TRBV28 to TRBJ2-1; D gene unclear. The CDR3 sequence is 15 residues long. V lost 2 bases and J lost 1, with 9 bases in between. Germline lookup yields CDR1 MDHEN and CDR2 SYDVKM. CDR3 region: CASSLNSFSYNEQFF. CDR3 in DNA: TGTGCCAGCAGTTTAAATTCCTTTTCCTACAATGAGCAGTTCTTC. The variable domain in full, with the rest retrieved from reference TRBV28 and TRBJ2-1, is DVKVTQSSRYLVKRTGEKVFLECVQDMDHENMFWYRQDPGLGLRLIYFSYDVKMKEKGDIPEGYSVSREKKERFSLILESASTNQTSMYLCASSLNSFSYNEQFFGPGTRLTVL.

There are many counts of this clonotype. This beta chain turned up in a library designed for alpha chains; as an off-target read, its abundance says little. V usage is TRBV19 and J usage is TRBJ1-5; no reliable D call. V lost 7 bases to trimming and J lost 0 bases, with 10 bases between them. The V gene's germline CDR1 is LNHDA and CDR2 SQIVND (reference sequence). CDR3 length: 14 residues. CDR3 in amino acids: CASNKLVSNQPQHF. The CDR3, as DNA: TGTGCCAGTAACAAGTTGGTTAGCAATCAGCCCCAGCATTTT.

There are many counts of this clonotype. This beta chain was picked up by a library intended for alpha chains and is off target, so its count carries little meaning. The rearrangement links TRBV6-6 to TRBJ1-5, with 10 positions matching TRBD1. After removal of 7 bases from V and 2 bases from J, the junction contained 8 bases not matched to a gene. CDR3 length equals 16 residues. Germline-derived CDR1 and CDR2 are MNHNY and SVGAGI (reference sequence). CDR3 in amino acids: CASIASGTGGNQPQHF. The DNA for the CDR3 is TGTGCCAGCATCGCATCCGGGACAGGGGGCAATCAGCCCCAGCATTTT.

This clonotype was seen at least ten times. Sequence at one end of the junction differs from germline and may be a read error. Because the library targeted alpha chains, this beta chain is an off-target read whose size means little. The rearrangement uses TRBV6-1 and TRBJ2-5; D is perhaps TRBD2 (6 bases). Germline V CDR1 and CDR2: MNHNS, SASEGT. There are 11 residues in the CDR3. In DNA, the CDR3 is TGTGCCAGCATTACTGAGAATGCGGGGAGCTTC. Amino acid sequence: CASITENAGSF.

By proportion, this clonotype is large. Since the library was made to target alpha chains, this beta chain is a stray read and its abundance is not meaningful. The V and J genes are TRBV7-2 and TRBJ1-2, with a tentative D call TRBD1 (6 bases). Trimming shortened V by 1 base and J by 2 bases, and 11 bases separated the two germline ends. This CDR3 has 15 residues. Germline CDR1 is SGHTA and CDR2 is FQGNSA. The CDR3 DNA follows: TGTGCCAGCAGCTTAGGGCAGGGGAAGAACTATGGCTACACCTTC. Translating it yields CASSLGQGKNYGYTF.

This clonotype was observed at least ten times. This beta chain turned up in a library designed for alpha chains; as an off-target read, its abundance says little. The gene calls are TRBV7-9 and TRBJ1-2; 10 positions agree with TRBD1. The CDR3 runs to 15 residues. Germline V gene lookup returns CDR1 SEHNR and CDR2 FQNEAQ (reference sequence). V trimming: 5 bases; J trimming: 4 bases; junction bases outside the gene matches: 7. DNA of the CDR3: TGTGCCAGCAGCGCGGGGACAGGGGCCGGCTATGGCTACACCTTC. Encoded protein: CASSAGTGAGYGYTF.